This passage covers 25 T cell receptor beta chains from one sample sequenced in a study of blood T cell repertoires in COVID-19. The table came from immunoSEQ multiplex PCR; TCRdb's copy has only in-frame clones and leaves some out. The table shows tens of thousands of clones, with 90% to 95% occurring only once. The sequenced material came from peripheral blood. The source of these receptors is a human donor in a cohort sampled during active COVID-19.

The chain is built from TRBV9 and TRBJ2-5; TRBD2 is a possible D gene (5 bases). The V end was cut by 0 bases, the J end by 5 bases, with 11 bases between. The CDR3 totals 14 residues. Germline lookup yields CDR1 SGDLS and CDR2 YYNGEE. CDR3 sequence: CASSVGSPGETQYF. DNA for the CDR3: TGTGCCAGCAGCGTAGGTTCGCCGGGGGAGACCCAGTACTTC.

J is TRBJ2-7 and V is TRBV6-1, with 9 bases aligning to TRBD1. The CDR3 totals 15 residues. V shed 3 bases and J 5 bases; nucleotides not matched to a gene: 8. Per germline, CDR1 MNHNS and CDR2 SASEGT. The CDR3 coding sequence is TGTGCCAGCAGTGAGTCCGGGACAGGGAATCACGAGCAGTACTTC. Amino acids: CASSESGTGNHEQYF.

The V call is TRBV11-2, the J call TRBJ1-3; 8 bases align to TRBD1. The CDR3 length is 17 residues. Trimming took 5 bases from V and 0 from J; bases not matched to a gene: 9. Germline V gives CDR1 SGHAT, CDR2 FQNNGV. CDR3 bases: TGTGCCAGCAGCCCAGACAGGGGTCAACTCTCTGGAAACACCATATATTTT. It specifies CASSPDRGQLSGNTIYF.

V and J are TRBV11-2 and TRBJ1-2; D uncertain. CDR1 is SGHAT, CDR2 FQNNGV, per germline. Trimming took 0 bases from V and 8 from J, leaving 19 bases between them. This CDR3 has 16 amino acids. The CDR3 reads CASSLDREASIRGYTF. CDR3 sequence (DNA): TGTGCCAGCAGCTTAGATCGCGAGGCTTCTATTAGGGGCTACACCTTC.

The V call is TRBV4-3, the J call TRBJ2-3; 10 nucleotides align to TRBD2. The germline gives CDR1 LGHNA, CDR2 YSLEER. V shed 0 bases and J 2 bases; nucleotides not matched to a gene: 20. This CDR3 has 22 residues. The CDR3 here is CASSQEGAGSDGTSAFTDTQYF. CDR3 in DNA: TGCGCCAGCAGCCAAGAAGGTGCGGGGAGCGACGGGACTAGCGCATTCACAGATACGCAGTATTTT.

CDR3 region: CASSISPGNHEQYF. The CDR3 DNA reads as TGTGCCAGCAGCATATCTCCCGGGAACCACGAGCAGTACTTC. The chain carries TRBV11-2 and TRBJ2-7, with a possible D match to TRBD2 (5 bases). The CDR3 is made up of 14 amino acids. Trimming removed 5 bases at V and 5 bases at J, with 16 bases between. Germline assignment: CDR1 SGHAT and CDR2 FQNNGV. The full variable domain, in which reference TRBV11-2 and TRBJ2-7 provide the parts outside the CDR3, is EAGVAQSPRYKIIEKRQSVAFWCNPISGHATLYWYQQILGQGPKLLIQFQNNGVVDDSQLPKDRFSAERLKGVDSTLKIQPAKLEDSAVYLCASSISPGNHEQYFGPGTRLTVT.

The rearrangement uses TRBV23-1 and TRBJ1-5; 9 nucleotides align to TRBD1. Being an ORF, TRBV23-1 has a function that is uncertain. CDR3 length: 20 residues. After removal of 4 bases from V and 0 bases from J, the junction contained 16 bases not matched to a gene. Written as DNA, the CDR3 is TGCGCCAGCAGTCTTGATGCTCCGGGACAGGGCTACCTTAGCAATCAGCCCCAGCATTTT. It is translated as CASSLDAPGQGYLSNQPQHF.

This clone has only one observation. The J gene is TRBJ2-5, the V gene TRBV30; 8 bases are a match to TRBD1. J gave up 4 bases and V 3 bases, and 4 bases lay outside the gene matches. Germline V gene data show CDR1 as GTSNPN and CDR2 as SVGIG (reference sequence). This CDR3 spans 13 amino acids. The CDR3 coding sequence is TGTGCCTGGAGCAAACAGGGGGGAGAGACCCAGTACTTC. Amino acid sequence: CAWSKQGGETQYF. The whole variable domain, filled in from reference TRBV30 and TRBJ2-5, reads SQTIHQWPATLVQPVGSPLSLECTVEGTSNPNLYWYRQAAGRGLQLLFYSVGIGQISSEVPQNLSASRPQDRQFILSSKKLLLSDSGFYLCAWSKQGGETQYFGPGTRLLVL.

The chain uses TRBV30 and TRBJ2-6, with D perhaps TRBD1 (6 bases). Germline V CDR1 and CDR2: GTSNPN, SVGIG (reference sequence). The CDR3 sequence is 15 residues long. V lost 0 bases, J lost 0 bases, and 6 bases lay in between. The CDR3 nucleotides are TGTGCCTGGAGTGTAGGGGGCTCTGGGGCCAACGTCCTGACTTTC. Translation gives CAWSVGGSGANVLTF.

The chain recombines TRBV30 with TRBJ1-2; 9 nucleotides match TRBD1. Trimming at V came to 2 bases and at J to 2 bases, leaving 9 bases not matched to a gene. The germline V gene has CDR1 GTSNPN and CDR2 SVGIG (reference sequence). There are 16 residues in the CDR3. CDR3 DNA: TGTGCCTGGAGTCGGAATCCGGGACAGGGAAACTATGGCTACACCTTC. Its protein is CAWSRNPGQGNYGYTF.

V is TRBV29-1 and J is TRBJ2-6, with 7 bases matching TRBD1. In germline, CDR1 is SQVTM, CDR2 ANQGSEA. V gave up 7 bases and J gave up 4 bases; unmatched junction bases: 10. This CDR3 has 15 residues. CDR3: CSAIGQDEGANVLTF. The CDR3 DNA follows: TGCAGCGCTATTGGACAGGACGAAGGGGCCAACGTCCTGACTTTC.

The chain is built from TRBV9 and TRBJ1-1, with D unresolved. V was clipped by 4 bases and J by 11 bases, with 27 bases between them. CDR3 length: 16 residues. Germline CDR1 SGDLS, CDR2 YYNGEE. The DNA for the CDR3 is TGTGCCAGCAGCTCCGACCCCTCCCAGGCTGGATATGAGGCTTTCTTT. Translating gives CASSSDPSQAGYEAFF. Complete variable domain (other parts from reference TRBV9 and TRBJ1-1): DSGVTQTPKHLITATGQRVTLRCSPRSGDLSVYWYQQSLDQGLQFLIQYYNGEERAKGNILERFSAQQFPDLHSELNLSSLELGDSALYFCASSSDPSQAGYEAFFGQGTRLTVV.

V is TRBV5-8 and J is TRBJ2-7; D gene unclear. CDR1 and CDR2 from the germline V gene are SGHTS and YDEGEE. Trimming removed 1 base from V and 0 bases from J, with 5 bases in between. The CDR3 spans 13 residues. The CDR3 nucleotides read TGTGCCAGCAGCTTGTACGGCTCCTACGAGCAGTACTTC. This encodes CASSLYGSYEQYF.

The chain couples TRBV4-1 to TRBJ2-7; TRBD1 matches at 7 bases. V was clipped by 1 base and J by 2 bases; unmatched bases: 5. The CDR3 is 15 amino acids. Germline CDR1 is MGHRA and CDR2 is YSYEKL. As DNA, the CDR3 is TGCGCCAGCAGCCAAGTTCCACAGGGGCCCTACGAGCAGTACTTC. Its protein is CASSQVPQGPYEQYF.

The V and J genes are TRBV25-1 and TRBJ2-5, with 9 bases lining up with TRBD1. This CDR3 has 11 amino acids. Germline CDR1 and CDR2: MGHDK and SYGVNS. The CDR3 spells CPGQGRETQYF. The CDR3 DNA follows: TGTCCCGGACAGGGGAGGGAGACCCAGTACTTC.

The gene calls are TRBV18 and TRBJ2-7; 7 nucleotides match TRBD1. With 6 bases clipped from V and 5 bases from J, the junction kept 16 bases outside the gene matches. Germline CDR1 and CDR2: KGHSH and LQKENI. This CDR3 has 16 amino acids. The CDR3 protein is CASSEGSETGFHEQYF. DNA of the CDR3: TGTGCCAGCTCCGAGGGCAGCGAGACAGGGTTCCACGAGCAGTACTTC.

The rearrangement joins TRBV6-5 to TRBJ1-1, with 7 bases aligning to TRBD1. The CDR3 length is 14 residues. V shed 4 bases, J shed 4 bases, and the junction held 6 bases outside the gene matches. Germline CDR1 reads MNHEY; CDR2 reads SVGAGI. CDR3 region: CASSSTGLLTEAFF. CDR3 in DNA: TGTGCCAGCAGTTCGACAGGGCTTCTCACTGAAGCTTTCTTT.

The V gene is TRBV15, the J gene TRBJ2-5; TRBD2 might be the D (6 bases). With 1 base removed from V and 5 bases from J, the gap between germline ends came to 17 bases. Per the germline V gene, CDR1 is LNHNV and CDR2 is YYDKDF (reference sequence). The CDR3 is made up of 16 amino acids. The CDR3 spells CATSRGAGTGWETQYF. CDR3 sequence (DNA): TGTGCCACCAGCAGAGGGGCGGGGACGGGTTGGGAGACCCAGTACTTC.

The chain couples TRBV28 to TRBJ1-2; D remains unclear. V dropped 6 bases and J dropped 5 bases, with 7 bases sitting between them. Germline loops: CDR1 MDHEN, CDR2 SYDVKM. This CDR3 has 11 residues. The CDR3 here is CASSTGYGYTF. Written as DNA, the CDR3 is TGTGCCAGCAGCACCGGGTATGGCTACACCTTC.

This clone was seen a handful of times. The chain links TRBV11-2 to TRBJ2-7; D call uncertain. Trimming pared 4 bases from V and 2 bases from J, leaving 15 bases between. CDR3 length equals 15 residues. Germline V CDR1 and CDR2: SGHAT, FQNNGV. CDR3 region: CASSSLFPRAYEQYF. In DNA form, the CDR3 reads TGTGCCAGCAGCTCACTTTTCCCCCGAGCCTACGAGCAGTACTTC.

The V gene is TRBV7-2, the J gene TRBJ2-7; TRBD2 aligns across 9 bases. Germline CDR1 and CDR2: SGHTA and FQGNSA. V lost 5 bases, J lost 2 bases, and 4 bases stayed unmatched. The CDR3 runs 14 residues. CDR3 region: CASSRSGGPYEQYF. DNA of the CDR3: TGTGCCAGCAGCCGTAGCGGGGGACCCTACGAGCAGTACTTC. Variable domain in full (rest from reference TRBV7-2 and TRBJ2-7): GAGVSQSPSNKVTEKGKDVELRCDPISGHTALYWYRQSLGQGLEFLIYFQGNSAPDKSGLPSDRFSAERTGGSVSTLTIQRTQQEDSAVYLCASSRSGGPYEQYFGPGTRLTVT.

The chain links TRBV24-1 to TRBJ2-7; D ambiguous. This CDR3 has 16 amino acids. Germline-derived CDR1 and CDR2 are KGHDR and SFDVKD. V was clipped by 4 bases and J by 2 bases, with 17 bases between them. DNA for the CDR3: TGTGCCACCAGTGACCGTGATGACACCTCCCCCTACGAGCAGTACTTC. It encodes CATSDRDDTSPYEQYF.

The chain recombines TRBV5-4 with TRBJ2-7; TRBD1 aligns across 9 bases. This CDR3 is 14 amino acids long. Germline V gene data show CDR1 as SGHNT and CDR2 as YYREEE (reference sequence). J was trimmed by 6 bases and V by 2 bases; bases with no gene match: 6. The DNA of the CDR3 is TGTGCCAGCAGCTTAGGGACAGGGCCGGGCGAGCAGTACTTC. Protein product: CASSLGTGPGEQYF.

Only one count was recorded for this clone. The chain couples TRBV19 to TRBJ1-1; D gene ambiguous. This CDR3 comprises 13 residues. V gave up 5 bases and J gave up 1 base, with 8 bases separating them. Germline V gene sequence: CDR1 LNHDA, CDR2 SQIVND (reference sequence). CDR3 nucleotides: TGTGCCAGTAGTCAAGGGAGGAACACTGAAGCTTTCTTT. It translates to CASSQGRNTEAFF.

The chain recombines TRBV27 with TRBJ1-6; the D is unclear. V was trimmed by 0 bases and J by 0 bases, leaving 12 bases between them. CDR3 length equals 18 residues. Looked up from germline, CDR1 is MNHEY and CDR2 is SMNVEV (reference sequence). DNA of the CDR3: TGTGCCAGCAGTTTATCGGCACGTTACAGCTCCTATAATTCACCCCTCCACTTT. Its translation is CASSLSARYSSYNSPLHF.